The clone carrying this TCR beta chain has more than one count but fewer than ten. Its target is unknown. The TCR alpha and TCR beta cDNA libraries, bearing sample barcodes and UMIs, were generated by 5'RACE using constant-segment primers. TCRdb analysed the 5' RACE reads with MiXCR anew, one entry per CDR3 protein. The repertoire holds roughly 550,000 distinct CDR3 sequences, with 20% as singletons. This sample stems from a study of T-cell memory formation after mild COVID-19. Whole-study context: Most TCR clusters belonged to a single donor. Study observations and caveats: Clones that contracted from day 15 to 85 had balanced CD4/CD8; later expanders were CD4+ biased. CD4+ contracting clones lay mainly in CM and EM, CD8+ ones in EMRA.

Germline V CDR1 and CDR2: MNHEY, SVGEGT. The CDR3 is made up of 14 amino acids. Trimming removed 2 bases at V and 5 bases at J, with 12 bases between. The TCR was taken from an adult woman who had mild COVID-19 (a few samples of this study predate the infection). Cell type and time point are not known. The sequencing sample was made of PBMCs or a T cell subset sorted from them (not recorded which). This chain connects TRBV6-2 or TRBV6-3 to TRBJ1-1; no clear D. CDR3 amino acids: CASSYVPVATEAFF. The CDR3 DNA reads as TGTGCCAGCAGTTACGTCCCCGTGGCTACTGAAGCTTTCTTT.